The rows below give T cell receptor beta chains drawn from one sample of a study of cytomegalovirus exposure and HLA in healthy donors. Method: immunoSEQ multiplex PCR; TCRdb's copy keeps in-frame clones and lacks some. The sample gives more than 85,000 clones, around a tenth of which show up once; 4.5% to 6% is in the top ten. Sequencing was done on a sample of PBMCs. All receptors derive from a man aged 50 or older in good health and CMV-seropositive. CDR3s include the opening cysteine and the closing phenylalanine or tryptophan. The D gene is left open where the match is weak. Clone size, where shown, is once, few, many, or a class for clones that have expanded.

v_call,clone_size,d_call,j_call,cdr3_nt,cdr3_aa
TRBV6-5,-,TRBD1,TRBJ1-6,TGTGCCAGCAGTTTCGACAGGGTCAATAATTCACCCCTCCACTTT,CASSFDRVNNSPLHF
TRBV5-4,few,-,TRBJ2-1,TGTGCCAGCAGCCCGGAGGGGGCTAGTGTTGAGCAGTTCTTC,CASSPEGASVEQFF
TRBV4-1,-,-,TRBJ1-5,TGCGCCAGCAGCCAAGGAGTACGGGATCAGCCCCAGCATTTT,CASSQGVRDQPQHF
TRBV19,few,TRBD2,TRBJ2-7,TGTGCCAGTGGGAGGGAAAGCTCCTACGAGCAGTACTTC,CASGRESSYEQYF
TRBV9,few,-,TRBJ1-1,TGTGCCAGCAGCCCTCGACAGTGGAGCACTGAAGCTTTCTTT,CASSPRQWSTEAFF
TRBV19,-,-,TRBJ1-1,TGTGCCAGCAGCCCAGGTGCGGGGGGAGAAGCTTTCTTT,CASSPGAGGEAFF
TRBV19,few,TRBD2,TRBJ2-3,TGTGCCAGTAGTCCGCGGGGGACAGATACGCAGTATTTT,CASSPRGTDTQYF
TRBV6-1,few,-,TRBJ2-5,TGTGCCAGCAGCTCCAATCTGTACGGGGAGCAGTACTTC,CASSSNLYGEQYF
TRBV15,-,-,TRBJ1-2,TGTGCCACCAGCAGAGATAGCTGGTGGAGGGAAGGTTATGGCTACACCTTC,CATSRDSWWREGYGYTF
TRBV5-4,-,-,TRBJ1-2,TGTGCCAGCAGCCCTAGCGGACAGAGTGGGGGCTATGGCTACACCTTC,CASSPSGQSGGYGYTF
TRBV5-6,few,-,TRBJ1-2,TGTGCCAGCAGCTTAAGAGATTCCCTATATGGCTACACCTTC,CASSLRDSLYGYTF
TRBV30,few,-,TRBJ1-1,TGTGCCTGGGACTATTACACTGAAGCTTTCTTT,CAWDYYTEAFF
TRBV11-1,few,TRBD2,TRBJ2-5,TGTGCCAGCAGCTTATCTAGCGGGCAAGAGACCCAGTACTTC,CASSLSSGQETQYF